These 24 T cell receptor beta chains share one sample of origin, sequenced in a study of glioma-infiltrating T cells after dendritic cell vaccination. Here immunoSEQ multiplex PCR was the method, and the copy in TCRdb shows in-frame clones only, minus some. In the table there are fewer than 90,000 clones, less than 90% of which are singletons. Noted time point: after dendritic cell vaccination, including at tumor progression/relapse. Sample: blood, taken after dendritic cell vaccination. The receptors originated from a human donor with glioblastoma.

This clone was seen just once. This rearrangement joins TRBV18 to TRBJ2-5; D unresolved. CDR3 length equals 13 residues. In germline, CDR1 is KGHSH, CDR2 LQKENI. Trimming removed 1 base from V and 3 bases from J, with 6 bases in between. The CDR3 DNA follows: TGTGCCAGCTCACCACGCACAGAAGAGACCCAGTACTTC. Protein sequence: CASSPRTEETQYF. Variable domain in full (rest from reference TRBV18 and TRBJ2-5): NAGVMQNPRHLVRRRGQEARLRCSPMKGHSHVYWYRQLPEEGLKFMVYLQKENIIDESGMPKERFSAEFPKEGPSILRIQQVVRGDSAAYFCASSPRTEETQYFGPGTRLLVL.

The chain recombines TRBV11-1 with TRBJ1-1; 7 bases match TRBD1. Germline CDR1 reads SGHAT; CDR2 reads FQDESV (reference sequence). V lost 5 bases, J lost 1 base, and 7 bases stayed unmatched. The CDR3 sequence is 15 residues long. The CDR3: CASSQLTGENTEAFF. In nucleotides, the CDR3 is TGTGCCAGCAGCCAACTTACAGGGGAGAACACTGAAGCTTTCTTT.

This rearrangement joins TRBV7-3 to TRBJ2-1; 12 positions agree with TRBD2. Germline V gene lookup returns CDR1 SGHTA and CDR2 FQGTGA. The CDR3 totals 17 residues. J lost 1 base, V lost 5 bases, and 6 bases had no gene match. The DNA of the CDR3 is TGTGCCAGCAGCGGAAGACTAGCGGGGGAGTCCTACAATGAGCAGTTCTTC. Its protein is CASSGRLAGESYNEQFF.

This clone was detected only a few times. The chain combines TRBV27 with TRBJ2-2; D unresolved. CDR3 length: 14 residues. Trimming cost V 6 bases and J 2 bases, with 10 bases left between them. Germline V gene data show CDR1 as MNHEY and CDR2 as SMNVEV (reference sequence). This chain's CDR3 is CASSKQDNTGELFF. The CDR3 bases are TGTGCCAGCAGCAAACAAGATAACACCGGGGAGCTGTTTTTT.

The rearrangement links TRBV7-2 to TRBJ1-1; D gene uncertain. Germline V gives CDR1 SGHTA, CDR2 FQGNSA. This CDR3 comprises 13 residues. V gave up 1 base and J gave up 1 base, with 4 bases separating them. Here the CDR3 reads CASSLVRNTEAFF. CDR3 nucleotides: TGTGCCAGCAGCTTAGTCAGGAACACTGAAGCTTTCTTT.

The gene calls are TRBV6-5 and TRBJ1-2; 9 bases are a match to TRBD1. The CDR3 totals 13 residues. Germline V gene data show CDR1 as MNHEY and CDR2 as SVGAGI. Unmatched junction bases numbered 4, after V lost 5 bases and J lost 6 bases. This CDR3 is CASSRGQGNGYTF. The CDR3 nucleotides read TGTGCCAGCAGTAGGGGACAGGGAAATGGCTACACCTTC.

The gene calls are TRBV18 and TRBJ2-1, with TRBD2 matching over 10 bases. Germline V gene lookup returns CDR1 KGHSH and CDR2 LQKENI. The CDR3 covers 17 residues. The J segment lost 5 bases and the V segment lost 1 base, leaving 8 bases of the junction unmatched. CDR3 in amino acids: CASSPRNGLAGDNEQFF. The DNA of the CDR3 is TGTGCCAGCTCACCACGTAATGGGCTAGCGGGGGACAATGAGCAGTTCTTC.

The CDR3 DNA is TGTGCCAGCAGCTTACTCGCGGGGGGTTCCGAGCAGTACTTC. Translation: CASSLLAGGSEQYF. V and J are TRBV7-3 and TRBJ2-7; 8 positions agree with TRBD2. CDR3 length equals 14 residues. The ends lost 2 bases at V and 6 bases at J; junction bases unmatched: 6. Germline loops: CDR1 SGHTA, CDR2 FQGTGA.

The chain joins TRBV6-1 to TRBJ1-6; maybe TRBD1 (5 bases). The CDR3 runs 14 residues. CDR1 and CDR2 (germline): MNHNS, SASEGT. V was clipped by 8 bases and J by 2 bases, with 10 bases between them. DNA of the CDR3: TGTGCCAGCCAGCAGGGAACCTATAATTCACCCCTCCACTTT. It codes for CASQQGTYNSPLHF.

The CDR3 is CASSQGTSTYEQYF. CDR3 nucleotides: TGTGCCAGCAGCCAAGGGACATCTACCTACGAGCAGTACTTC. V and J are TRBV5-4 and TRBJ2-7; D is perhaps TRBD1 (6 bases). The CDR3 consists of 14 residues. Germline values: CDR1 SGHNT, CDR2 YYREEE (reference sequence). V shed 4 bases and J shed 2 bases, with 13 bases lying between them. The entire variable domain, with the rest obtained from reference TRBV5-4 and TRBJ2-7, is as follows: ETGVTQSPTHLIKTRGQQVTLRCSSQSGHNTVSWYQQALGQGPQFIFQYYREEENGRGNFPPRFSGLQFPNYSSELNVNALELDDSALYLCASSQGTSTYEQYFGPGTRLTVT.

This chain uses TRBV14 with TRBJ2-7; D is possibly TRBD1 (5 bases). This CDR3 is 15 amino acids long. The V gene lost 4 bases and the J gene lost 3 bases, with 16 bases spanning the gap. Germline V CDR1 and CDR2: SGHDN, FVKESK. The CDR3 DNA sequence: TGTGCCAGCAGCCCACTCAAGGGGTCCCGCTACGAGCAGTACTTC. This translates into CASSPLKGSRYEQYF.

The V call is TRBV4-1, the J call TRBJ1-2; 9 bases align to TRBD1. The CDR3 is 17 residues long. The V segment lost 0 bases and the J segment 5 bases; nucleotides outside the gene matches: 10. Germline CDR1 and CDR2: MGHRA and YSYEKL. In DNA, the CDR3 is TGCGCCAGCAGCCAAGAGGTGGTGGGACAGGGTGGATATGGCTACACCTTC. This gives the protein CASSQEVVGQGGYGYTF.

This sequence joins TRBV5-1 and TRBJ2-5; unclear D gene. Deletions cut 1 base from V and 1 base from J, with 8 bases between. CDR1 and CDR2 (germline): SGHRS, YFSETQ. The CDR3 has 14 residues. For the CDR3, the DNA is TGCGCCAGCAGCTTGTATACAGTCCAAGAGACCCAGTACTTC. This translates into CASSLYTVQETQYF.

The chain has TRBV7-9 and TRBJ2-5; 14 bases agree with TRBD2. The J segment lost 5 bases and the V segment lost 6 bases, leaving 2 bases of the junction unmatched. Germline loops: CDR1 SEHNR, CDR2 FQNEAQ (reference sequence). The CDR3 runs 14 residues. Written as DNA, the CDR3 is TGTGCCAGCAGGACTAGCGGGGGGGAGGAGACCCAGTACTTC. Residues: CASRTSGGEETQYF. Full variable domain (remainder filled in from reference TRBV7-9 and TRBJ2-5): DTGVSQNPRHKITKRGQNVTFRCDPISEHNRLYWYRQTLGQGPEFLTYFQNEAQLEKSRLLSDRFSAERPKGSFSTLEIQRTEQGDSAMYLCASRTSGGEETQYFGPGTRLLVL.

J is TRBJ1-3 and V is TRBV7-9, with a possible D match to TRBD1 (5 bases). CDR3 length: 17 amino acids. Trimming pared 0 bases from V and 0 bases from J, leaving 12 bases between. Germline values: CDR1 SEHNR, CDR2 FQNEAQ (reference sequence). CDR3 region: CASSLAGRDFSGNTIYF. As DNA, the CDR3 is TGTGCCAGCAGCTTAGCTGGACGGGACTTCTCTGGAAACACCATATATTTT.

This clone was found a few times. The J gene is TRBJ2-7, the V gene TRBV5-6; D is undetermined. This CDR3 region has 13 residues. V was pared by 5 bases and J by 1 base, with 10 bases between. CDR1 is SGHDT, CDR2 YYEEEE, per germline. CDR3 residues: CASRSPSSYEQYF. CDR3 in DNA: TGTGCCAGCAGGAGTCCTTCTTCCTACGAGCAGTACTTC.

The J gene is TRBJ1-4, the V gene TRBV4-1, with D tentatively TRBD1 (6 bases). Germline V gives CDR1 MGHRA, CDR2 YSYEKL. Trimming removed 4 bases from V and 0 bases from J, with 21 bases in between. The CDR3 spans 19 residues. As DNA, the CDR3 is TGCGCCAGCAGCCGCCAGCAGGGGCAGGCAATCGCAACTAATGAAAAACTGTTTTTT. As protein: CASSRQQGQAIATNEKLFF.

This chain uses TRBV5-1 with TRBJ1-2; no clear D gene. This CDR3 is 15 amino acids long. Trimming stripped 0 bases from V and 4 bases from J, with 13 bases between. Germline CDR1 SGHRS, CDR2 YFSETQ. The CDR3 sequence is CASSLDGGFGYGYTF. In nucleotides, the CDR3 is TGCGCCAGCAGCTTGGATGGCGGTTTTGGCTATGGCTACACCTTC.

The chain is built from TRBV2 and TRBJ1-2; maybe TRBD1 (5 bases). CDR3 length: 12 residues. Trimming stripped 6 bases from V and 4 bases from J, with 9 bases between. Per the germline V gene, CDR1 is SNHLY and CDR2 is FYNNEI. This CDR3 is CASSDDSYGYTF. Here the CDR3 DNA reads TGTGCCAGCAGCGATGACAGCTATGGCTACACCTTC.

The chain is built from TRBV6-1 and TRBJ2-3; D possibly corresponds to TRBD1 (6 bases). The CDR3 totals 18 residues. V lost 0 bases to trimming and J lost 6 bases, with 22 bases between them. Germline lookup yields CDR1 MNHNS and CDR2 SASEGT. The CDR3 DNA reads as TGTGCCAGCAGTGAAGCGGGAGTTTCAGTAGGGGGAAGGGATACGCAGTATTTT. Amino acids: CASSEAGVSVGGRDTQYF.

The genes are TRBV9 and TRBJ2-3; perhaps TRBD1 as D (5 bases). In germline, CDR1 is SGDLS, CDR2 YYNGEE. V lost 6 bases and J 1 base, leaving 21 bases between the germline ends. The CDR3 loop spans 17 amino acids. CDR3 DNA: TGTGCCAGCACTGTAGGGGATCCTAGAACGGGCACAGATACGCAGTATTTT. Residues: CASTVGDPRTGTDTQYF. The variable domain in full, completed from reference TRBV9 and TRBJ2-3, reads DSGVTQTPKHLITATGQRVTLRCSPRSGDLSVYWYQQSLDQGLQFLIQYYNGEERAKGNILERFSAQQFPDLHSELNLSSLELGDSALYFCASTVGDPRTGTDTQYFGPGTRLTVL.

This clone was observed many times. The rearrangement links TRBV7-2 to TRBJ1-1, with 8 bases fitting TRBD1. Germline-derived CDR1 and CDR2 are SGHTA and FQGNSA. V was clipped by 1 base and J by 1 base; unmatched bases: 2. This CDR3 contains 15 residues. The CDR3 bases are TGTGCCAGCAGCTTAGACGGGACAGGGAACACTGAAGCTTTCTTT. It is translated as CASSLDGTGNTEAFF.

V gene TRBV7-9 combines with J gene TRBJ1-1; D is possibly TRBD1 (6 bases). Looked up from germline, CDR1 is SEHNR and CDR2 is FQNEAQ (reference sequence). The CDR3 runs 14 residues. V was clipped by 2 bases and J by 10 bases, with 17 bases between them. The CDR3 coding sequence is TGTGCCAGCAGCTTAACGGAGCCTACAGGGATAGCTTTCTTT. This codes for CASSLTEPTGIAFF.

Only a few counts were recorded for this clone. The genes are TRBV29-1 and TRBJ2-7, with D possibly being TRBD2 (5 bases). This CDR3 comprises 13 residues. With 7 bases removed from V and 6 bases from J, the gap between germline ends came to 19 bases. Germline CDR1 and CDR2: SQVTM and ANQGSEA. The CDR3 DNA is TGCAGCGCCAGAACTAGTCAGGCCTCCGAGCAGTACTTC. Its protein is CSARTSQASEQYF.